This TCR beta chain was documented in a study of blood T cell repertoires in COVID-19. Study overall: Sites across the United States, Italy and Spain contributed samples from acute and convalescent COVID-19. Sample material is recorded as cDNA or gDNA derived from T cells, B-cell-depleted T cells, or PBMCs.

Authors' analysis steps: The authors estimated nucleated cell counts from reference gene primer amplification. Repertoires were generated with immunoSEQ multiplex PCR, while TCRdb's copy carries only in-frame clones and drops some. V and J calls and clone size are those listed in that table; D and trimming were worked out from the DNA. The table has more than 300,000 clones, 90% to 95% seen once. This CDR3 has 18 amino acids. Germline values: CDR1 LGHNA, CDR2 YSLEER. The V and J ends lost 5 bases and 6 bases, in that order; junction bases with no gene match: 17. This receptor was identified in a woman younger than 30 who had recovered from COVID-19. Sequencing input: peripheral blood. This chain joins TRBV4-3 and TRBJ2-3; 10 bases line up with TRBD2. The CDR3 reads CASSSRGQASGSWDTQYF. The CDR3, as DNA: TGCGCCAGCAGCTCAAGGGGTCAGGCTAGCGGGAGTTGGGATACGCAGTATTTT.